This entry lists 30 T cell receptor beta chains sequenced from one sample in a study of a mutant IDH1 vaccine in newly diagnosed glioma. The protocol was immunoSEQ multiplex PCR, while the TCRdb copy is restricted to in-frame clones and leaves out a portion. Found here are 50,000 or so clones, about 91% of them singletons; the top ten hold around 2.4%. These TCRs' antigens remain unknown. As to time point: week 11, during vaccination. Vaccination comprised doses that each held 300 ug of mutant IDH1 20-mer peptide, plus topical imiquimod. Specimen: PBMCs, collected from a glioma patient whose treatment included an IDH1 peptide vaccine. The receptors were sampled from a man aged 50 or older with glioma.

The V gene is TRBV5-6, the J gene TRBJ1-2; D is ambiguous. V gave up 4 bases and J gave up 7 bases, with 11 bases separating them. Germline V gene sequence: CDR1 SGHDT, CDR2 YYEEEE. This CDR3 has 12 amino acids. The CDR3 DNA reads TGTGCCAGCAGCGGCTCAAGGGTTGGCTACACCTTC. It encodes CASSGSRVGYTF.

The rearrangement joins TRBV7-9 to TRBJ2-7; no clear D gene. The CDR3 runs 14 residues. The germline V and J ends were trimmed by 2 bases and 0 bases, with 8 bases remaining between them. Germline V gene lookup returns CDR1 SEHNR and CDR2 FQNEAQ (reference sequence). CDR3 protein: CASSLSPGSYEQYF. The CDR3 DNA follows: TGTGCCAGCAGCTTATCGCCAGGCTCCTACGAGCAGTACTTC.

V usage is TRBV29-1 and J usage is TRBJ2-1, with D perhaps matching TRBD2 (6 bases). V was clipped by 2 bases and J by 4 bases, with 12 bases between them. Germline V lookup: CDR1 SQVTM, CDR2 ANQGSEA. The length of the CDR3 is 14 residues. CDR3 region: CSVELAELYNEQFF. The CDR3 nucleotides read TGCAGCGTTGAATTAGCGGAGCTGTACAATGAGCAGTTCTTC.

The chain carries TRBV21-1 and TRBJ1-2; TRBD1, the D gene given by the table, was not confirmed from the DNA. TRBV21-1 counts as a pseudogene. This CDR3 has 17 residues. The CDR3 sequence: CASSHRDRVREKDGYTF. The DNA of the CDR3 is TGTGCCAGCAGCCACCGGGACAGGGTGCGTGAAAAGGATGGCTACACCTTC.

The chain is built from TRBV5-6 and TRBJ2-2, with D possibly being TRBD1 (5 bases). Germline loops: CDR1 SGHDT, CDR2 YYEEEE. V was trimmed by 0 bases and J by 7 bases, leaving 7 bases between them. The CDR3 contains 13 residues. The CDR3 here is CASSLGGGGELFF. CDR3 nucleotide sequence: TGTGCCAGCAGCTTGGGGGGCGGCGGGGAGCTGTTTTTT.

The chain has TRBV4-1 and TRBJ1-1; D perhaps matches TRBD1 (6 bases). The germline V gene has CDR1 MGHRA and CDR2 YSYEKL. The CDR3 runs to 16 residues. With 5 bases removed from V and 1 base from J, the gap between germline ends came to 17 bases. CDR3 protein: CASSLKRDTGNTEAFF. The DNA for the CDR3 is TGCGCCAGCAGCTTGAAACGGGACACAGGGAACACTGAAGCTTTCTTT.

J is TRBJ1-5 and V is TRBV2; the D gene is possibly TRBD1 (5 bases). The CDR3 contains 14 residues. CDR1 and CDR2 from the germline V gene are SNHLY and FYNNEI. V lost 5 bases and J 4 bases, leaving 12 bases between the germline ends. CDR3 nucleotide sequence: TGTGCCAGCAGTAGGGACGTGACGAATCAGCCCCAGCATTTT. Protein sequence: CASSRDVTNQPQHF.

The chain employs TRBV19 and TRBJ1-1; TRBD1 matches at 7 bases. The CDR3 consists of 14 residues. Trimming removed 7 bases from V and 5 bases from J; junction bases left unmatched: 10. Germline CDR1 reads LNHDA; CDR2 reads SQIVND (reference sequence). The CDR3 DNA reads TGTGCCAGTACCCCAGACAGGGTAGGAACTGAAGCTTTCTTT. Residues: CASTPDRVGTEAFF.

The V and J genes are TRBV28 and TRBJ1-3, with 7 bases identical to TRBD1. The trim removed 5 bases at V and 4 bases at J, leaving 14 bases unmatched. Germline V CDR1 and CDR2: MDHEN, SYDVKM. CDR3 size: 17 residues. CDR3 region: CASSAPPGQWKGNTIYF. As DNA, the CDR3 is TGTGCCAGCAGTGCACCCCCGGGACAGTGGAAAGGAAACACCATATATTTT. The full variable domain, completed using reference TRBV28 and TRBJ1-3, is DVKVTQSSRYLVKRTGEKVFLECVQDMDHENMFWYRQDPGLGLRLIYFSYDVKMKEKGDIPEGYSVSREKKERFSLILESASTNQTSMYLCASSAPPGQWKGNTIYFGEGSWLTVV.

This chain uses TRBV7-3 with TRBJ2-7, with 10 bases aligning to TRBD2. The CDR3 has 14 amino acids. Germline-derived CDR1 and CDR2 are SGHTA and FQGTGA. Trimming removed 2 bases from V and 5 bases from J; junction bases left unmatched: 3. CDR3 loop: CASSLYGTSDEQYF. CDR3 DNA: TGTGCCAGCAGCTTATATGGGACTAGCGACGAGCAGTACTTC.

This sequence joins TRBV5-8 and TRBJ1-4; 10 positions match TRBD1. The germline gives CDR1 SGHTS, CDR2 YDEGEE. J lost 0 bases, V lost 4 bases, and 9 bases had no gene match. This CDR3 is 18 amino acids long. CDR3 bases: TGTGCCAGCAGCACCTATCGACAGGGGGCTCCAACTAATGAAAAACTGTTTTTT. Translated, it gives CASSTYRQGAPTNEKLFF.

The chain uses TRBV5-4 and TRBJ1-2; D may be TRBD1 (6 bases). Trimming stripped 0 bases from V and 3 bases from J, with 6 bases between. CDR3 length equals 13 residues. From germline, CDR1 is SGHNT and CDR2 YYREEE (reference sequence). The CDR3 DNA sequence: TGTGCCAGCAGCTTGGAGGGGGACTATGGCTACACCTTC. Protein: CASSLEGDYGYTF. Variable domain in full (rest from reference TRBV5-4 and TRBJ1-2): ETGVTQSPTHLIKTRGQQVTLRCSSQSGHNTVSWYQQALGQGPQFIFQYYREEENGRGNFPPRFSGLQFPNYSSELNVNALELDDSALYLCASSLEGDYGYTFGSGTRLTVV.

The chain uses TRBV6-5 and TRBJ1-1; tentatively, D is TRBD1 (5 bases). V gave up 1 base and J gave up 5 bases, with 17 bases separating them. The CDR3 spans 16 residues. Germline V lookup: CDR1 MNHEY, CDR2 SVGAGI. CDR3 residues: CASSYFPGTRGTEAFF. For the CDR3, the DNA is TGTGCCAGCAGTTACTTTCCCGGGACGCGAGGGACTGAAGCTTTCTTT.

V usage is TRBV7-3 and J usage is TRBJ1-2, with unresolved D. The ends were cut back, 5 bases at V and 4 bases at J, with 11 bases in the middle. There are 13 residues in the CDR3. The germline CDR1 and CDR2 sequences are SGHTA and FQGTGA. For the CDR3, the DNA is TGTGCCAGCAGCCGGGCCGAGGGCTATGGCTACACCTTC. This translates into CASSRAEGYGYTF.

This chain connects TRBV7-8 to TRBJ1-1, with a weak D call TRBD1 (5 bases). The CDR3 sequence is 14 residues long. V was cut by 0 bases and J by 5 bases, with 10 bases left in between. Germline CDR1 reads SGHVS; CDR2 reads FQNEAQ. DNA of the CDR3: TGTGCCAGCAGCTTAGCGCCAGGGAGGACTGAAGCTTTCTTT. Translation: CASSLAPGRTEAFF.

This chain uses TRBV4-2 with TRBJ1-5, with no clear D. Between the trimmed V and J ends, which lost 1 base and 0 bases, there was a span of 10 bases. Germline CDR1 LGHNA, CDR2 YNFKEQ. The CDR3 sequence is 16 residues long. The CDR3 DNA sequence: TGTGCCAGCAGCCAAGGCGGCGGGGATAGCAATCAGCCCCAGCATTTT. It codes for CASSQGGGDSNQPQHF.

Comment on this clone: Mismatch with germline at one junction end may stem from a read error. The chain has TRBV7-2 and TRBJ2-2; 9 nucleotides line up with TRBD2. The germline V gene encodes CDR1 SGHTA and CDR2 FQGNSA. The length of the CDR3 is 16 residues. The CDR3 region has the DNA TGCGCCAGCAGCCAAGGGCTAGCGGGACCATCCGGGGAGCTGTTTTTT. Translated: CASSQGLAGPSGELFF.

The gene calls are TRBV5-1 and TRBJ2-5; tentatively, D is TRBD1 (5 bases). Trimming pared 0 bases from V and 0 bases from J, leaving 12 bases between. This CDR3 has 16 residues. Per germline, CDR1 SGHRS and CDR2 YFSETQ. This chain's CDR3 is CASSLEKNRHQETQYF. CDR3 DNA sequence: TGCGCCAGCAGCTTGGAAAAGAACAGGCACCAAGAGACCCAGTACTTC.

This sequence joins TRBV18 and TRBJ2-2; 11 bases line up with TRBD2. Germline CDR1 KGHSH, CDR2 LQKENI. The CDR3 is made up of 17 amino acids. V lost 0 bases, J lost 4 bases, and 4 bases stayed unmatched. CDR3 sequence reads: CASSPPYLAGGTGELFF. CDR3 bases: TGTGCCAGCTCACCACCGTACCTAGCGGGGGGCACCGGGGAGCTGTTTTTT.

The sample holds a few counts of this clone. The V call is TRBV5-1, the J call TRBJ1-5; 10 bases fit TRBD1. The CDR3 consists of 16 residues. V was pared by 4 bases and J by 1 base, with 5 bases of the junction left unmatched. The germline V gene has CDR1 SGHRS and CDR2 YFSETQ. The CDR3 coding sequence is TGCGCCAGCAGCCGCGGGGGACAGGGGAGCAATCAGCCCCAGCATTTT. Amino acids: CASSRGGQGSNQPQHF.

The chain has TRBV5-1 and TRBJ1-6; 7 bases match TRBD1. Germline CDR1 is SGHRS and CDR2 is YFSETQ. The CDR3 extends over 14 amino acids. Trimming took 4 bases from V and 15 from J; bases not matched to a gene: 13. CDR3 sequence: CASSPGTAPEFLHF. CDR3 DNA: TGCGCCAGCAGCCCCGGGACAGCCCCCGAGTTCCTCCACTTT.

V and J are TRBV9 and TRBJ2-5; 7 bases line up with TRBD2. CDR3 length: 14 residues. After removal of 3 bases from V and 2 bases from J, the junction contained 4 bases not matched to a gene. Germline assignment: CDR1 SGDLS and CDR2 YYNGEE. CDR3 in amino acids: CASSDRGEQETQYF. The DNA for the CDR3 is TGTGCCAGCAGCGACCGGGGGGAACAAGAGACCCAGTACTTC.

The J gene is TRBJ1-4, the V gene TRBV18, with a possible D match to TRBD1 (5 bases). Germline lookup yields CDR1 KGHSH and CDR2 LQKENI. This CDR3 spans 15 amino acids. Trimming stripped 3 bases from V and 8 bases from J, with 16 bases between. The CDR3 DNA sequence: TGTGCCAGCTCACCCAGTGGGGGATTCGGGGAAAAACTGTTTTTT. This translates into CASSPSGGFGEKLFF. Drawing the rest from reference TRBV18 and TRBJ1-4, the complete variable domain is NAGVMQNPRHLVRRRGQEARLRCSPMKGHSHVYWYRQLPEEGLKFMVYLQKENIIDESGMPKERFSAEFPKEGPSILRIQQVVRGDSAAYFCASSPSGGFGEKLFFGSGTQLSVL.

The CDR3 DNA reads TGTGCCAGCAGTACCGGACAGGGGGCGAGGGAAAAACTGTTTTTT. It codes for CASSTGQGAREKLFF. The chain links TRBV28 to TRBJ1-4; TRBD1 agrees at 11 bases. With 5 bases clipped from V and 8 bases from J, the junction kept 7 bases outside the gene matches. The CDR3 spans 15 residues. CDR1 is MDHEN, CDR2 SYDVKM, per germline.

The J gene is TRBJ2-4, the V gene TRBV5-4; 7 nucleotides line up with TRBD2. Per the germline V gene, CDR1 is SGHNT and CDR2 is YYREEE (reference sequence). The CDR3 totals 15 residues. Trimming took 3 bases from V and 6 from J; bases not matched to a gene: 9. The CDR3, as DNA: TGTGCCAGCAGCTCGACTACGGGCGGGGGAAACATTCAGTACTTC. This codes for CASSSTTGGGNIQYF.

The chain carries TRBV9 and TRBJ2-5; TRBD1 agrees at 12 bases. The germline gives CDR1 SGDLS, CDR2 YYNGEE. The J segment lost 4 bases and the V segment lost 0 bases, leaving 7 bases of the junction unmatched. The CDR3 is 17 residues long. Here the CDR3 reads CASSVVPTGQGAETQYF. Here the CDR3 DNA reads TGTGCCAGCAGCGTAGTTCCTACGGGACAGGGGGCAGAGACCCAGTACTTC.

The gene calls are TRBV5-6 and TRBJ1-1, with TRBD1 as a possible D gene (6 bases). Germline V lookup: CDR1 SGHDT, CDR2 YYEEEE. V lost 5 bases and J 4 bases, leaving 12 bases between the germline ends. There are 13 residues in the CDR3. The CDR3: CASRFGRGTEAFF. The CDR3 DNA is TGTGCCAGCAGGTTCGGCAGGGGCACTGAAGCTTTCTTT.

This chain connects TRBV7-2 to TRBJ1-6; unclear D gene. This CDR3 region has 13 residues. The V end was cut by 10 bases, the J end by 1 base, with 8 bases between. Germline-derived CDR1 and CDR2 are SGHTA and FQGNSA. CDR3 protein: CATRTSYNSPLHF. The DNA of the CDR3 is TGTGCCACCCGAACGTCCTATAATTCACCCCTCCACTTT.

This chain links TRBV30 with TRBJ1-4; 7 bases line up with TRBD1. This CDR3 is built from 12 residues. The germline gives CDR1 GTSNPN, CDR2 SVGIG (reference sequence). Trimming took 1 base from V and 9 from J; bases not matched to a gene: 2. The CDR3 loop reads CAWSDRGKKLFF. In DNA form, the CDR3 reads TGTGCCTGGAGTGACAGGGGTAAAAAACTGTTTTTT.

The chain carries TRBV2 and TRBJ1-1, with 8 positions matching TRBD1. The CDR3 runs to 18 residues. The germline V gene has CDR1 SNHLY and CDR2 FYNNEI. Trimming removed 11 bases from V and 0 bases from J; junction bases left unmatched: 20. The chain's CDR3 is CALHRDSGGPLMNTEAFF. The CDR3 DNA follows: TGTGCCCTTCACCGGGACTCAGGGGGCCCGCTAATGAACACTGAAGCTTTCTTT.